This passage covers 4 T cell receptor beta chains from one sample sequenced in a study of response to subunit inactivated influenza vaccine. MiXCR was run by TCRdb on the RT-PCR reads, yielding one entry per CDR3 protein. The sample records some 600,000 distinct CDR3 sequences, approximately 14% being singletons. Sequences were derived from PBMCs from blood, sampled around 14 days before vaccination. Receptors were obtained from a middle-aged man who received an inactivated influenza vaccine.

The table lists this clonotype with many counts. The CDR3 sequence is CSVEFRLGNTGELFF. The CDR3, as DNA: TGCAGCGTTGAATTCCGACTAGGGAACACCGGGGAGCTGTTTTTT. J is TRBJ2-2 and V is TRBV29-1, with a tentative D call TRBD2 (6 bases). CDR3 length: 15 amino acids. Looked up from germline, CDR1 is SQVTM and CDR2 is ANQGSEA. V gave up 2 bases and J gave up 1 base, with 11 bases separating them.

This clonotype was seen a handful of times. The chain employs TRBV20-1 and TRBJ1-2; D is unresolved. V lost 2 bases to trimming and J lost 4 bases, with 5 bases between them. This CDR3 spans 11 amino acids. Per the germline V gene, CDR1 is DFQATT and CDR2 is SNEGSKA (reference sequence). As DNA, the CDR3 is TGCAGTGCTAGATACGGCTATGGCTACACCTTC. It yields the protein CSARYGYGYTF.

This chain joins TRBV12-3 or TRBV12-4 and TRBJ2-1; TRBD2 agrees at 14 bases. J lost 12 bases, V lost 1 base, and 2 bases had no gene match. CDR3 length: 14 amino acids. The CDR3 sequence is CASSLGTSGRTQFF. The CDR3 DNA is TGTGCCAGCAGTTTAGGGACTAGCGGGAGGACGCAGTTCTTC.

This clonotype showed up just a few times. The J gene is TRBJ1-2, the V gene TRBV5-5, with TRBD1 identical over 8 bases. Looked up from germline, CDR1 is SGHKS and CDR2 is YYEKEE (reference sequence). V trimming: 4 bases; J trimming: 5 bases; junction bases outside the gene matches: 10. The CDR3 has 15 residues. CDR3 DNA: TGTGCCAGCAGCCCGACGACAGGGGATTTTTATGGCTACACCTTC. Its translation: CASSPTTGDFYGYTF.